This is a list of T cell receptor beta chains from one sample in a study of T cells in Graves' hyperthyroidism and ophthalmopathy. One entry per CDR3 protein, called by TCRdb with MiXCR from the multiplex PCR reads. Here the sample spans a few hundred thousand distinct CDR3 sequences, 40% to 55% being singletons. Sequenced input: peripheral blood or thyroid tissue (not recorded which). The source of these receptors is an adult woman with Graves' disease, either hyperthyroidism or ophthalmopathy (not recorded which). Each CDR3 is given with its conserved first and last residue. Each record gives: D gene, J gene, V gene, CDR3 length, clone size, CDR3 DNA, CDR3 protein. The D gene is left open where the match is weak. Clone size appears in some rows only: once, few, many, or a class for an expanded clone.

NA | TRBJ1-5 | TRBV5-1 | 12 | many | TGCGCCAGCAGCTTTGAGGGTCAGCCCCAGCATTTT | CASSFEGQPQHF
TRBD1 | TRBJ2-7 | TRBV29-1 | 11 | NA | TGCAGCGCTGGGACAGAATACGAGCAGTACTTC | CSAGTEYEQYF
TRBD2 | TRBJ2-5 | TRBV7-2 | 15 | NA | TGTGCCAGCAGGGGACTAGCGGGACCCCAAGAGACCCAGTACTTC | CASRGLAGPQETQYF
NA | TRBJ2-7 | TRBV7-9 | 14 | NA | TGTGCCAGCAGCTTGGCCCCAGGGAGCTGCGAGCAGTACTTC | CASSLAPGSCEQYF
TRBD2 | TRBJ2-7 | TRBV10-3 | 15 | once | TGTGCCATCAGCGATAGCGGGAGAAGTCCCTACGAGCAGTACTTC | CAISDSGRSPYEQYF
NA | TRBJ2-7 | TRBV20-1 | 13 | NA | TGCAGTGCTAACCTCATATTAGCGGACGAGCAGTACTTC | CSANLILADEQYF
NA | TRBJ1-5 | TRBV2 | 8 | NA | TGTGCCAGCAGTGAAAGGCATTTT | CASSERHF
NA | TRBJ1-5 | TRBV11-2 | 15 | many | TGTGCCAGCAGCTTAGATCCTCGGGCCAATCAGCCCCAGCATTTT | CASSLDPRANQPQHF
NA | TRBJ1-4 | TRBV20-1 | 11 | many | TGCAGTGCTAGAGTATTAGAAAAACTGTTTTTT | CSARVLEKLFF
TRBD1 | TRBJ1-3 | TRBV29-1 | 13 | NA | TGCAGCGTCTTGGACCAGGGGGGGGACACCATATATTTT | CSVLDQGGDTIYF
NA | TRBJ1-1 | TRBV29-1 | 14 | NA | TGCAGCGTTGGCCCCCTTATGAGGAACACTGAAGCTTTCTTT | CSVGPLMRNTEAFF
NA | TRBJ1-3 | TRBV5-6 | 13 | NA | TGTGCCAGCATCTTGGTCGCAGGAAACACCATATATTTT | CASILVAGNTIYF
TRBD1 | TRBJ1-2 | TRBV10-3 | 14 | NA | TGTGCCATCAGCGGGAGACAGGGATTGAGTGGCTACACCTTC | CAISGRQGLSGYTF
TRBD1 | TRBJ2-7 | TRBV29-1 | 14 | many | TGCAGCGCTAGGAAGACAGGGGGCAATTACGAGCAGTACTTC | CSARKTGGNYEQYF
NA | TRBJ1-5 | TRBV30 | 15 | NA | TGTGCCTGGAGTCGAGGGGTTGGCACCAATCAGCCCCAGCATTTT | CAWSRGVGTNQPQHF
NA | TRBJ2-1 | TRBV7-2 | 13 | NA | TGTGCCAGCGGACTCTCAACCTACAATGAGCAGTTCTTC | CASGLSTYNEQFF
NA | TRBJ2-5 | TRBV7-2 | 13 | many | TGTGCCAGCAGCTTAACTAGGCAAGAGACCCAGTACTTC | CASSLTRQETQYF
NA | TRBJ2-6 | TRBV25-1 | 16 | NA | TGTGCCAGCCCCCGTAATAGTGGGCCTGGGGCCAACGTCCTGACTTTC | CASPRNSGPGANVLTF
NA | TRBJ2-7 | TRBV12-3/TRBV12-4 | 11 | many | TGTGCCAGCCAGGCGACCTACGAGCAGTACTTC | CASQATYEQYF
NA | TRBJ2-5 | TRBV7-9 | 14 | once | TGTGCCAGCAGCTTGTTGGCAATTCAAGAGACCCAGTACTTC | CASSLLAIQETQYF
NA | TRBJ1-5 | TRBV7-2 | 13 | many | TGTGCCAGCAGCCTAGGGGTCGATCAGCCCCAGCATTTT | CASSLGVDQPQHF
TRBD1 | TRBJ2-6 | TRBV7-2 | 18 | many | TGTGCCAGCAGCGTTCACAGGGGGCGCCCTATGAGGGCCAACGTCCTGACTTTC | CASSVHRGRPMRANVLTF
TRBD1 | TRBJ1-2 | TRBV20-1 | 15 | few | TGCAGTGCTTATACCCGGGACAGGGGCGGATATGGCTACACCTTC | CSAYTRDRGGYGYTF
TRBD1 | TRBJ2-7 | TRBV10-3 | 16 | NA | TGTGCCATCAGTGCTAGGACCGGGACAGGAGCTTACGAGCAGTACTTC | CAISARTGTGAYEQYF
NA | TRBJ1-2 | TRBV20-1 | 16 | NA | TGCAGTGCTAGAAACCGACAGCTTTCGAGGGACGATGGCTACACCTTC | CSARNRQLSRDDGYTF
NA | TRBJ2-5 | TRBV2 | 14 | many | TGTGCCAGCAGTGAATATGCCCCTCGGGGGACCCAGTACTTC | CASSEYAPRGTQYF
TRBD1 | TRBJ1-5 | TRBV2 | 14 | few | TGTGCCAGCAGGGGACAGGGCGATTATCAGCCCCAGCATTTT | CASRGQGDYQPQHF
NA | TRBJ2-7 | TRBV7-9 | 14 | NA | TGTGCCAGCAGCGAGACAAGCGCCCCCTACGAGCAGTACTTC | CASSETSAPYEQYF
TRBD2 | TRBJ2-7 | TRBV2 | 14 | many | TGTGCCAGCAGCACGGGACTAGCGGTCTACGAGCAGTACTTC | CASSTGLAVYEQYF
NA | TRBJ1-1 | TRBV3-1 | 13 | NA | TGTGCCAGCAGCCAAAGGAGCGACAGTGAAGCTTTCTTT | CASSQRSDSEAFF
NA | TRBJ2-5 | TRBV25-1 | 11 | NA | TGTGCGGCCGGGGATTCCAAGACCCAGTACTTC | CAAGDSKTQYF
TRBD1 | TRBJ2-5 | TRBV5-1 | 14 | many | TGCGCCAGCAGTCCAACAGGGGGCGCGGAGACCCAGTACTTC | CASSPTGGAETQYF
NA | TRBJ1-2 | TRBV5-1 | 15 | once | TGCGCCAGCAGCCGGGATGGTCAGTCAGCGAACGGCTACACCTTC | CASSRDGQSANGYTF
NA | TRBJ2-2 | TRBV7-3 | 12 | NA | TGTGCCAGCGATGGGGGATCCGGGGAGCTGTTTTTT | CASDGGSGELFF
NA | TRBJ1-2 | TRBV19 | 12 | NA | TGTGCCAGTAGTATTTCGGGAACTGGCTACACCTTC | CASSISGTGYTF
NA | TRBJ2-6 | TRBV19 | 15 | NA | TGTGCCAGTAGTATCTCTTCCTCTGGGGCCAACGTCCTGACTTTC | CASSISSSGANVLTF
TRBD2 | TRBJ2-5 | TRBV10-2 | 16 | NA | TGCGCCAGCAGAGGGCAGGGACTAGCCGTGACCGAGACCCAGTACTTC | CASRGQGLAVTETQYF
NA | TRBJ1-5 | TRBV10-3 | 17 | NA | TGTGCCACATCTTTGGGTTCGGGACACCCTAGCAATCAGCCCCAGCATTTT | CATSLGSGHPSNQPQHF
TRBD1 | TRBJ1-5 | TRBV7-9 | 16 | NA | TGTGCCAGCAGCGACCAGGGCCGGGACAGGGGAGAGACCCAGCATTTT | CASSDQGRDRGETQHF
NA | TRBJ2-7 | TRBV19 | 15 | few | TGTGCCAGTAGTAGCGACCTTAGGGGACTTTACGAGCAGTACTTC | CASSSDLRGLYEQYF
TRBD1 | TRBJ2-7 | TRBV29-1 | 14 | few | TGCAGCGTGGAGGGACAGGTAGTCGGGACCGAGCAGTACTTC | CSVEGQVVGTEQYF
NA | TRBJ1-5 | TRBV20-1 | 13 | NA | TGCAGTGCCACCCAAGAGAAAGATCAGCCCCAGCATTTT | CSATQEKDQPQHF
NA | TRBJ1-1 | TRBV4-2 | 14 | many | TGTGCCAGCAGCCAACAGATAGGGGGGACTGAAGCTTTCTTC | CASSQQIGGTEAFF
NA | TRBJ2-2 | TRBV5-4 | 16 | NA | TGTGCCAGCAGCTTGAGGGGAGGAGGGCGAACCGGGGAGCTGGTTTTT | CASSLRGGGRTGELVF
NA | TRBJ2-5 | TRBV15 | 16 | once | TGTGCCACCAGCAGTCATGAGGGGGTTTCCCAAGAGACCCAGTACTTC | CATSSHEGVSQETQYF
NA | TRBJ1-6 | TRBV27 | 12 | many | TGTGCCAGCAGTTTATTGCGCTCACCCCTCCACTTT | CASSLLRSPLHF
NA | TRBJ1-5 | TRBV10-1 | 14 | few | TGTGCCAGCAGCGTAGAGGCACGAGATCAGCCCCAGCATTTT | CASSVEARDQPQHF
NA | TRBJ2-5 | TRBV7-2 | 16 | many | TGTGCCAGCAGCTTAGCCTTTCGCGCAAGCTCAGAGACCCAGTACTTC | CASSLAFRASSETQYF
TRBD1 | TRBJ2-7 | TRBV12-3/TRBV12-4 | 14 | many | TGTGCCAGCAGCTCAACAGGGGGTCCCTACGAGCAGTACTTC | CASSSTGGPYEQYF
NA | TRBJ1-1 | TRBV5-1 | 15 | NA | TGCGCCAGCAGCTTACAGGGCGGTTATGTCACTGAAGCTTTCTTT | CASSLQGGYVTEAFF
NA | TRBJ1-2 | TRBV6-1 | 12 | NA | TGTGCCAGCAGTCGGGGGCCCCTTGGCTACACCTTC | CASSRGPLGYTF
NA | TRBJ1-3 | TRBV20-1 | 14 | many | TGCAGTGCTCTCGAAGGGGGAATTAGAAACACCATATATTTT | CSALEGGIRNTIYF
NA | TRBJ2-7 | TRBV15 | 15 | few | TGTGCCACCAGCAGGGAAAGGGACTTGCGCTACGAGCAGTACTTC | CATSRERDLRYEQYF
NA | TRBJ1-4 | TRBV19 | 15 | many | TGTGCCAGTCGGCCCCAGGGGCGGACGGGTGAAAAACTGTTTTTT | CASRPQGRTGEKLFF
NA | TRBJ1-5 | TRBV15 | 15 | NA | TGTGCCGCCAGCAGCGGCCTTAATAGCAATCAGCCCCAGCATTTT | CAASSGLNSNQPQHF
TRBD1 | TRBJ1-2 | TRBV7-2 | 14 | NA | TGTGCCAGCAGCGTTGGACAGGGGTCGGATGGCTACACCTTC | CASSVGQGSDGYTF
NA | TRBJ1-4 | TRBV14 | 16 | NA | TGTGCCAGCAGCCAAGGAACACGGACGGGGAATGAAAAACTGTTTTTT | CASSQGTRTGNEKLFF
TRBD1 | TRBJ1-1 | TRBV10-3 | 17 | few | TGTGCCATAACCCCATTCGGAGTGGCGACAGGGGGAATGAGGGCTTTCTTT | CAITPFGVATGGMRAFF
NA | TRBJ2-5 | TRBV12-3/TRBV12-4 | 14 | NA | TGTGCCAGCAGACCCCAGGGGATGGGAGGGACCCAGTACTTC | CASRPQGMGGTQYF
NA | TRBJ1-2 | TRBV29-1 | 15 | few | TGCAGCGTTGAAGCCCAGGAACAACCTAACTATGGCTACACCTTC | CSVEAQEQPNYGYTF